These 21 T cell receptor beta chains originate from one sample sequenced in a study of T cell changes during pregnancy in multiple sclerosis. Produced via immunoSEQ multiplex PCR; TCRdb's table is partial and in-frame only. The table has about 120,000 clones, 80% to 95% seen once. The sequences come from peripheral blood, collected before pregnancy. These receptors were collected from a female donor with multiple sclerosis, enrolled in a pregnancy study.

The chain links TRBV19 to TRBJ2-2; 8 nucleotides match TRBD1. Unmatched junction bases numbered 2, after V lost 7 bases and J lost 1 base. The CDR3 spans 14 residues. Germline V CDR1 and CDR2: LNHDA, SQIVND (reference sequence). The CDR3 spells CASTGTGNTGELFF. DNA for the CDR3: TGTGCCAGTACCGGGACAGGGAACACCGGGGAGCTGTTTTTT.

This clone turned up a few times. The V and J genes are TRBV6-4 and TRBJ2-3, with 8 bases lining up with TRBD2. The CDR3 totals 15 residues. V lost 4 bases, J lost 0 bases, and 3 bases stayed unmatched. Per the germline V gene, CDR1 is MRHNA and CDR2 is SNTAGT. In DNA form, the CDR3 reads TGTGCCAGCAGTGCCTCTAGCGGGAGCACAGATACGCAGTATTTT. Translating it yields CASSASSGSTDTQYF.

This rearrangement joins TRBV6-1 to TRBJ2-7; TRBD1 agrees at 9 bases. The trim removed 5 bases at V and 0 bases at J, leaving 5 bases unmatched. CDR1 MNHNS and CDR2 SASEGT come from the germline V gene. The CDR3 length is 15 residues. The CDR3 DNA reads TGTGCCAGCAGTCGAGGACAGGGGAGCTCCTACGAGCAGTACTTC. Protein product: CASSRGQGSSYEQYF.

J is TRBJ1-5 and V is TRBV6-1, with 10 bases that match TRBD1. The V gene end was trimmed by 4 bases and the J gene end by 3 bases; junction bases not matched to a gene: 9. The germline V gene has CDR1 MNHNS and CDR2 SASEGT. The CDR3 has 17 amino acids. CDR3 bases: TGTGCCAGCAGTGCTGGGACAGGGGTCGCCGACAATCAGCCCCAGCATTTT. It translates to CASSAGTGVADNQPQHF.

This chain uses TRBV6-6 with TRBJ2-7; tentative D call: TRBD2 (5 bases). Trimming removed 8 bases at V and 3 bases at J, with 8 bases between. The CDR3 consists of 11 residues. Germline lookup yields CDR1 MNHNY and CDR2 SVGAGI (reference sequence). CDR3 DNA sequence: TGTGCCAGCGGACGGGACTACGAGCAGTACTTC. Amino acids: CASGRDYEQYF.

CDR3: CAVGGGLGEKLFF. DNA of the CDR3: TGTGCCGTCGGCGGGGGCTTGGGCGAAAAACTGTTTTTT. The chain is built from TRBV11-2 and TRBJ1-4; possible D gene TRBD1, 6 bases. The germline V gene has CDR1 SGHAT and CDR2 FQNNGV. The CDR3 runs to 13 residues. Trimming removed 11 bases from V and 8 bases from J, with 18 bases in between.

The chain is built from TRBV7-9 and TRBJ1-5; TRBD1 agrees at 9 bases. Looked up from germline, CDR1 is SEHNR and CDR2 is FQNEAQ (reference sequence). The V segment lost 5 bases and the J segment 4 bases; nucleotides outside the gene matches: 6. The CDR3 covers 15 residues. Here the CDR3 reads CASSPGQGRNQPQHF. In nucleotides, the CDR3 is TGTGCCAGCAGCCCCGGACAGGGGAGGAATCAGCCCCAGCATTTT.

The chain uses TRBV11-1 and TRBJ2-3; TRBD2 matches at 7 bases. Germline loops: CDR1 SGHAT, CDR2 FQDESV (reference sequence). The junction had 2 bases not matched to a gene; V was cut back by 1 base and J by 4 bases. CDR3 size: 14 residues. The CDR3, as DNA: TGTGCCAGCAGCTTAGTCGCGGGGGCAGATACGCAGTATTTT. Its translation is CASSLVAGADTQYF.

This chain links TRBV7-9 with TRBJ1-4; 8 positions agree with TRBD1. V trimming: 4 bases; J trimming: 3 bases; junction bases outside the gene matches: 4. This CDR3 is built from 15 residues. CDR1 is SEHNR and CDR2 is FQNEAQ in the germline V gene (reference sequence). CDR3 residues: CASSSRQGSNEKLFF. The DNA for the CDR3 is TGTGCCAGCAGCTCCCGACAGGGGTCTAATGAAAAACTGTTTTTT. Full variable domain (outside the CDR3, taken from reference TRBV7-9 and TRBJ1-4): DTGVSQNPRHKITKRGQNVTFRCDPISEHNRLYWYRQTLGQGPEFLTYFQNEAQLEKSRLLSDRFSAERPKGSFSTLEIQRTEQGDSAMYLCASSSRQGSNEKLFFGSGTQLSVL.

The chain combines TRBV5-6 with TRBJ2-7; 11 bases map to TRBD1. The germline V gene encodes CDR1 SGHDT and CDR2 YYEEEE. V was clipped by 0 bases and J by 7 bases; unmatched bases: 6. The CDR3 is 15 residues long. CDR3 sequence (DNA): TGTGCCAGCAGCTTGGCCGGGACAGGGGGTAGGGAGCAGTACTTC. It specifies CASSLAGTGGREQYF.

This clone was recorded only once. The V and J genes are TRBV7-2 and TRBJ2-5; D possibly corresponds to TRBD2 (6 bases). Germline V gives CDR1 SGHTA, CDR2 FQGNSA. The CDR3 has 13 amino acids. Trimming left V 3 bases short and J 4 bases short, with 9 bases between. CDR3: CASSFGTAETQYF. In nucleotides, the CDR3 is TGTGCCAGCAGCTTCGGGACTGCAGAGACCCAGTACTTC.

The CDR3: CASSARLASPLFF. In DNA, the CDR3 is TGTGCCAGCAGTGCACGACTAGCGTCCCCCCTGTTTTTT. The chain employs TRBV27 and TRBJ2-2; the match to TRBD2 covers 8 bases. The CDR3 consists of 13 residues. Trimming cost V 5 bases and J 14 bases; bases outside gene matches: 10. CDR1 MNHEY and CDR2 SMNVEV come from the germline V gene (reference sequence).

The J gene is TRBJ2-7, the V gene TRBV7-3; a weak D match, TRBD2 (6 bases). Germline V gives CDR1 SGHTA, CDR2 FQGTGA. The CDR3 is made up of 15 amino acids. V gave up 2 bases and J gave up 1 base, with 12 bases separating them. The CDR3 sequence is CASSLGRGASYEQYF. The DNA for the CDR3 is TGTGCCAGCAGCTTAGGGCGGGGAGCTTCCTACGAGCAGTACTTC.

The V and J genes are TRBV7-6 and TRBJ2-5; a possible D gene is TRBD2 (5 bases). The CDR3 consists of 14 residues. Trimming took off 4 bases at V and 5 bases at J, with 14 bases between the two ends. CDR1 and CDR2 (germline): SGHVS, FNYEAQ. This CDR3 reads CASSSRTGSETQYF. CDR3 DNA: TGTGCCAGCAGCTCCAGAACGGGGTCTGAGACCCAGTACTTC.

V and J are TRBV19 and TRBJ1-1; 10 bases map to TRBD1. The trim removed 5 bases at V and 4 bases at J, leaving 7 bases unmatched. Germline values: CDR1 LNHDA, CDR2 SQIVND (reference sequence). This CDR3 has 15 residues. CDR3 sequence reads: CASSVLWTGGTEAFF. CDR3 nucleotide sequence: TGTGCCAGTAGTGTCCTATGGACAGGGGGCACTGAAGCTTTCTTT. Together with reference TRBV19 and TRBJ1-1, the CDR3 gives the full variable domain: DGGITQSPKYLFRKEGQNVTLSCEQNLNHDAMYWYRQDPGQGLRLIYYSQIVNDFQKGDIAEGYSVSREKKESFPLTVTSAQKNPTAFYLCASSVLWTGGTEAFFGQGTRLTVV.

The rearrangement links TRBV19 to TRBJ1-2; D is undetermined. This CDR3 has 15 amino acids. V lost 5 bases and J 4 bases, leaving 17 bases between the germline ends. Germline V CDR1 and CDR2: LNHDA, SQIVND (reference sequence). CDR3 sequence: CASSWRGQHFYGYTF. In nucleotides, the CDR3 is TGTGCCAGTAGTTGGAGAGGGCAACACTTCTATGGCTACACCTTC.

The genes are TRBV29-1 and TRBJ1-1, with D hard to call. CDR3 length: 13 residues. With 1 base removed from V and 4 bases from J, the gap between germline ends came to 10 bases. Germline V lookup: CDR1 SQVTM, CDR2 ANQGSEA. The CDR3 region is CSVEGIRGTEAFF. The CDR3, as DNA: TGCAGCGTTGAAGGGATCCGGGGCACTGAAGCTTTCTTT.

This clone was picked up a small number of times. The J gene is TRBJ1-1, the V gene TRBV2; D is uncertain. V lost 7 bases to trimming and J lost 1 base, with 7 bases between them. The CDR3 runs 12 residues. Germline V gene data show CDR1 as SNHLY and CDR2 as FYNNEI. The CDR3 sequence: CASIEGNTEAFF. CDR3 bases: TGTGCCAGCATCGAGGGGAACACTGAAGCTTTCTTT.

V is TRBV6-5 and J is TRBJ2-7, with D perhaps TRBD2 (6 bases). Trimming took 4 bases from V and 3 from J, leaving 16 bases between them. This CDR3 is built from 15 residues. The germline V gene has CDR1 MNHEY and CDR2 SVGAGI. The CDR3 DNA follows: TGTGCCAGCAGTTCCCTGACTAGTGTGGACTACGAGCAGTACTTC. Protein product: CASSSLTSVDYEQYF.

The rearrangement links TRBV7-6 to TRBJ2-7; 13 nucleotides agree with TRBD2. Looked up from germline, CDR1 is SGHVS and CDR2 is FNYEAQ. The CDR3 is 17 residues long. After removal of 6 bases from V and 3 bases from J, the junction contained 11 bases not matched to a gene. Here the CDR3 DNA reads TGTGCCAGCAGTCGAGGACTAGCGGGGGCCTTGGGCTACGAGCAGTACTTC. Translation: CASSRGLAGALGYEQYF.

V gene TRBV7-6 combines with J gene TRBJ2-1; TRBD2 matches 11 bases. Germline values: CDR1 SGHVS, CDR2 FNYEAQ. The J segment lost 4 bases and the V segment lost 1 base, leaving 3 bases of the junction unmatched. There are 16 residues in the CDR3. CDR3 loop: CASSLVASGGYNEQFF. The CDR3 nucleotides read TGTGCCAGCAGCTTAGTTGCTAGCGGGGGGTACAATGAGCAGTTCTTC. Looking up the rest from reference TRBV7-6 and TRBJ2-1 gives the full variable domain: GAGVSQSPRYKVTKRGQDVALRCDPISGHVSLYWYRQALGQGPEFLTYFNYEAQQDKSGLPNDRFSAERPEGSISTLTIQRTEQRDSAMYRCASSLVASGGYNEQFFGPGTRLTVL.